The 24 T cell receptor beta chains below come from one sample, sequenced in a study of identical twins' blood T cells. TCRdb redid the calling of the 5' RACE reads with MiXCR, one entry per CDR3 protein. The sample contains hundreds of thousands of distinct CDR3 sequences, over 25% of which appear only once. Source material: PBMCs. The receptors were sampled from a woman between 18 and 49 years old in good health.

DNA for the CDR3: TGCGCCAGCAGCTTGTTAGGGTCCCTGGGCCCCGGGGAGCTGTTTTTT. It encodes CASSLLGSLGPGELFF. The rearrangement joins TRBV5-1 to TRBJ2-2; no definite D call. This CDR3 is 16 amino acids long. Trimming left V 1 base short and J 6 bases short, with 16 bases between. CDR1 and CDR2 (germline): SGHRS, YFSETQ. The full variable domain, completed using reference TRBV5-1 and TRBJ2-2, is KAGVTQTPRYLIKTRGQQVTLSCSPISGHRSVSWYQQTPGQGLQFLFEYFSETQRNKGNFPGRFSGRQFSNSRSEMNVSTLELGDSALYLCASSLLGSLGPGELFFGEGSRLTVL.

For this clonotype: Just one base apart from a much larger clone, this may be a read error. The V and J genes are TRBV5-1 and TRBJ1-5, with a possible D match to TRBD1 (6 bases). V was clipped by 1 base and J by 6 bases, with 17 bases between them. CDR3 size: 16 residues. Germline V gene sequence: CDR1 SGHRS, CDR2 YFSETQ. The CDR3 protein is CASSLLGGVGIQPQHF. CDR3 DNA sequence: TGCGCCAGCAGCTTGTTAGGGGGAGTTGGCATTCAGCCCCAGCATTTT. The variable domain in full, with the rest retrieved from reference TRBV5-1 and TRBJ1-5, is KAGVTQTPRYLIKTRGQQVTLSCSPISGHRSVSWYQQTPGQGLQFLFEYFSETQRNKGNFPGRFSGRQFSNSRSEMNVSTLELGDSALYLCASSLLGGVGIQPQHFGDGTRLSIL.

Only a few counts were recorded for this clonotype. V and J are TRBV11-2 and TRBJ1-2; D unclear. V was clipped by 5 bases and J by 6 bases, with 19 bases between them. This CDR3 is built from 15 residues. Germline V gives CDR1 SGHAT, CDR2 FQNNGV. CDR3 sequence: CASSTYGRVVDGYTF. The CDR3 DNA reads TGTGCCAGCAGCACCTACGGACGGGTCGTCGATGGCTACACCTTC.

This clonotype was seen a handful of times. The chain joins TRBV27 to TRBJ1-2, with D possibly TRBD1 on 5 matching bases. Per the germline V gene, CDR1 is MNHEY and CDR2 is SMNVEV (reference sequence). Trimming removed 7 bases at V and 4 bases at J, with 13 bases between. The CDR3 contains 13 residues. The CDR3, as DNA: TGTGCCAGCACCCCTACTGGGGGCTATGGCTACACCTTC. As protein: CASTPTGGYGYTF.

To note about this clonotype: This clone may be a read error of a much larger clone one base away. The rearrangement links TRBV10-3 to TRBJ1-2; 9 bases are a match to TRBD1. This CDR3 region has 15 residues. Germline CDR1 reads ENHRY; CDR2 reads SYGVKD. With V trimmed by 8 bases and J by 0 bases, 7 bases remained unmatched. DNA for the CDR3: TGTGCCATCGGAGGGACAGGGAGATCTAACTATGGCTACACCTTC. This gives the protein CAIGGTGRSNYGYTF.

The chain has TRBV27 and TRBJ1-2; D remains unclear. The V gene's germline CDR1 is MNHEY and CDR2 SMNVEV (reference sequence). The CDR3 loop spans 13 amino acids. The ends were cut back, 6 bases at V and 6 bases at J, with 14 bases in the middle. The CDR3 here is CASSPPRFDGYTF. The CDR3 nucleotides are TGTGCCAGCAGCCCCCCCAGGTTCGATGGCTACACCTTC.

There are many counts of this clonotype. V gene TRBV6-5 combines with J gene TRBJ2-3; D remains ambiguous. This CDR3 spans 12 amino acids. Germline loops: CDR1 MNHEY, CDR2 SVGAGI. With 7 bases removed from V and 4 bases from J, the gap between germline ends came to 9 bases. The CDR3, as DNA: TGTGCCAGCAACGGATTATCAGATACGCAGTATTTT. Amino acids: CASNGLSDTQYF.

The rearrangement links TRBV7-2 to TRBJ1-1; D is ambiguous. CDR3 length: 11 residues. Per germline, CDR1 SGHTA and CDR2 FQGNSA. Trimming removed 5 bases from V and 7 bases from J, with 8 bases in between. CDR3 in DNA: TGTGCCAGCAGCCCCCAACTTGAAGCTTTCTTT. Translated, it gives CASSPQLEAFF.

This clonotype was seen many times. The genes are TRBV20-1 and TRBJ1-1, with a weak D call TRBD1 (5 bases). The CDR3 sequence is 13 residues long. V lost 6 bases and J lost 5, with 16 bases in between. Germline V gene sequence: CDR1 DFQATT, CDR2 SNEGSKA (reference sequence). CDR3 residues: CSARLSRGTEAFF. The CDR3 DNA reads TGCAGTGCCCGTCTGAGCCGGGGGACTGAAGCTTTCTTT.

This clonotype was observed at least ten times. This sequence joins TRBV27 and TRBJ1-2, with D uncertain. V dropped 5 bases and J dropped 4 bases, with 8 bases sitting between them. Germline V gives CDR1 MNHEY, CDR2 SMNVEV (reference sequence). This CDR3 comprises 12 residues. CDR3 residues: CASSPEGYGYTF. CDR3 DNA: TGTGCCAGCAGTCCAGAGGGCTATGGCTACACCTTC.

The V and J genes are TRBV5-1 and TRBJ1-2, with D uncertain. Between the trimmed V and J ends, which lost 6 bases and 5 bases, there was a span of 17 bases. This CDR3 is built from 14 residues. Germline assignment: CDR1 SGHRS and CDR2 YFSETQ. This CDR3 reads CASTKDPGPYGYTF. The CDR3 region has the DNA TGCGCCAGCACCAAGGACCCTGGCCCTTATGGCTACACCTTC.

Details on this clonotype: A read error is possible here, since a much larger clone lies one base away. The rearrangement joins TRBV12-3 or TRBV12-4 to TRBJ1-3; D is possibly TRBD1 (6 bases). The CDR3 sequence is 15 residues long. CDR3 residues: CARSFAGRGRNTIYF. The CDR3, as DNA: TGTGCCCGCAGTTTTGCCGGCAGGGGAAGAAACACCATATATTTT.

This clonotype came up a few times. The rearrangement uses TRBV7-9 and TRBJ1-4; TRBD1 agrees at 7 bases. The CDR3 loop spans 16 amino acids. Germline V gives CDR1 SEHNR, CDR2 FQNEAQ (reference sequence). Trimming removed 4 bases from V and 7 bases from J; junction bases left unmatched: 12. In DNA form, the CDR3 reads TGTGCCAGCAGCTCGAATTCCAGGGGGAAGATTGAAAAACTGTTTTTT. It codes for CASSSNSRGKIEKLFF.

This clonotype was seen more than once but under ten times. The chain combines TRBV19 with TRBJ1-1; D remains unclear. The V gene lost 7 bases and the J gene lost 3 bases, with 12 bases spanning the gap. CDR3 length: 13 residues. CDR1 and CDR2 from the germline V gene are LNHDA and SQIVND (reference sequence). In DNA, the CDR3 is TGTGCCAGTAAGTCGGAGGGATACACTGAAGCTTTCTTT. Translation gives CASKSEGYTEAFF.

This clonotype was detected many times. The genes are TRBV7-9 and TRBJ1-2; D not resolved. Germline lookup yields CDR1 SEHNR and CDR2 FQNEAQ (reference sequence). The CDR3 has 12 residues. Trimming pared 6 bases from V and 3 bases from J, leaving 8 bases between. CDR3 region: CASSLLDYGYTF. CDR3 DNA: TGTGCCAGCAGTTTACTCGACTATGGCTACACCTTC.

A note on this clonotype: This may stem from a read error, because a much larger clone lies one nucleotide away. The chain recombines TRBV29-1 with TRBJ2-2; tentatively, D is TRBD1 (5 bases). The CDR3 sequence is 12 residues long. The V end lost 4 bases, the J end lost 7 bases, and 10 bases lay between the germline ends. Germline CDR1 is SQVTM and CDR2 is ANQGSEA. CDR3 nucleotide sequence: TGCAGCGTTGCAGGGCGGAGCGGGGAGCTGTTTTTT. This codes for CSVAGRSGELFF.

The CDR3 is CASSLQGNTGAFF. The CDR3 coding sequence is TGTGCCAGCAGCCTACAGGGGAACACCGGAGCTTTCTTT. The chain couples TRBV12-3 or TRBV12-4 to TRBJ1-1; TRBD1 aligns across 7 bases. CDR3 length equals 13 residues. Trimming cost V 6 bases and J 10 bases; bases outside gene matches: 11.

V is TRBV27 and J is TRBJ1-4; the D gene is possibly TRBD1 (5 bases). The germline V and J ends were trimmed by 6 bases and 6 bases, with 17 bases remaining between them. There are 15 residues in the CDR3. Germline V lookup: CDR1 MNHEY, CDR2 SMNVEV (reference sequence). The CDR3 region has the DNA TGTGCCAGCAGACGCCTGGGGGTTGGTGATGAAAAACTGTTTTTT. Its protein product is CASRRLGVGDEKLFF.

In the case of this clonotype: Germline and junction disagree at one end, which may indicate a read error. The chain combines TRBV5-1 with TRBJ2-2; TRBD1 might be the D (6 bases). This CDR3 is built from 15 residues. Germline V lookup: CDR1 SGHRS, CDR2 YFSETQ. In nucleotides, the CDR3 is TGCGCCGGCAGCTCACAGGGCTCGAACACCGGGGAGCTGTTTTTT. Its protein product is CAGSSQGSNTGELFF. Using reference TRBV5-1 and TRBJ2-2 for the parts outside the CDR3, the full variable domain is KAGVTQTPRYLIKTRGQQVTLSCSPISGHRSVSWYQQTPGQGLQFLFEYFSETQRNKGNFPGRFSGRQFSNSRSEMNVSTLELGDSALYLCAGSSQGSNTGELFFGEGSRLTVL.

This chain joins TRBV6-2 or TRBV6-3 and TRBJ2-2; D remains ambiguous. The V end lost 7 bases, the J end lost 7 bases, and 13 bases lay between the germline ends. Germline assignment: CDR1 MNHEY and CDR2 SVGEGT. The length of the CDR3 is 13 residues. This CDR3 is CASKTATVGELFF. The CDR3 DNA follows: TGTGCCAGCAAGACGGCAACGGTCGGGGAGCTGTTTTTT.

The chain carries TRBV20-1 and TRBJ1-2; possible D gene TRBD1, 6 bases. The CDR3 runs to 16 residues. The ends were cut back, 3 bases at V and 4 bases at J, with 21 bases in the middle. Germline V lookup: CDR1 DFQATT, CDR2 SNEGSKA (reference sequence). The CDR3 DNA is TGCAGTGCTAGGCTGGGGGCGGTCAAAGCTAGCTATGGCTACACCTTC. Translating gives CSARLGAVKASYGYTF.

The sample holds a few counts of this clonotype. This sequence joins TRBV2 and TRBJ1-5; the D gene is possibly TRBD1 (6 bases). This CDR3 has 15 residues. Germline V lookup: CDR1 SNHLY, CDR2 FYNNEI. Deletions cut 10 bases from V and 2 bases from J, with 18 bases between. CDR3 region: CATSETGMGNQPQHF. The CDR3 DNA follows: TGTGCCACCTCAGAAACAGGGATGGGCAATCAGCCCCAGCATTTT.

CDR3: CASTRNPTEAFF. The CDR3 DNA is TGTGCCAGCACCCGGAACCCGACTGAAGCTTTCTTT. J is TRBJ1-1 and V is TRBV6-2 or TRBV6-3; D gene uncertain. The CDR3 is 12 amino acids. The V gene's germline CDR1 is MNHEY and CDR2 SVGEGT. V lost 7 bases to trimming and J lost 5 bases, with 11 bases between them.

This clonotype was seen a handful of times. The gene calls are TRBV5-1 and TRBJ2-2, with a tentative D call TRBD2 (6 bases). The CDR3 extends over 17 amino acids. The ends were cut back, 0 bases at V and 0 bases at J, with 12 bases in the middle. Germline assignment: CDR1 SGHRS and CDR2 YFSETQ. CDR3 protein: CASSLDPPGANTGELFF. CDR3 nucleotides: TGCGCCAGCAGCTTGGACCCACCGGGGGCGAACACCGGGGAGCTGTTTTTT. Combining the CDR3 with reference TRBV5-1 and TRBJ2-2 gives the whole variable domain KAGVTQTPRYLIKTRGQQVTLSCSPISGHRSVSWYQQTPGQGLQFLFEYFSETQRNKGNFPGRFSGRQFSNSRSEMNVSTLELGDSALYLCASSLDPPGANTGELFFGEGSRLTVL.